This passage covers 31 T cell receptor beta chains from one sample sequenced in a study of blood T cell repertoires in COVID-19. The protocol was immunoSEQ multiplex PCR, while the TCRdb copy is restricted to in-frame clones and leaves out a portion. The table shows 30,000 to 40,000 clones, with around 87% occurring only once. The sequenced sample consisted of peripheral blood. These receptors all stem from a man between 60 and 75 years old with active or convalescent COVID-19.

The rearrangement joins TRBV28 to TRBJ2-3; TRBD1 might be the D (6 bases). The CDR3 has 17 residues. Trimming removed 5 bases at V and 0 bases at J, with 18 bases between. Germline-derived CDR1 and CDR2 are MDHEN and SYDVKM. CDR3 nucleotides: TGTGCCAGCAGTACCTCAATTGGGGGCTCGAGCACAGATACGCAGTATTTT. Translated: CASSTSIGGSSTDTQYF.

The chain is built from TRBV6-2 or TRBV6-3 and TRBJ2-1; 10 nucleotides line up with TRBD2. Looked up from germline, CDR1 is MNHEY and CDR2 is SVGEGT. The CDR3 has 14 residues. Trimming cost V 5 bases and J 4 bases; bases outside gene matches: 2. The CDR3 reads CASSGTSAYNEQFF. The CDR3 coding sequence is TGTGCCAGCAGTGGGACTAGCGCTTACAATGAGCAGTTCTTC.

V and J are TRBV5-1 and TRBJ2-1; 13 positions match TRBD2. The V gene's germline CDR1 is SGHRS and CDR2 YFSETQ. CDR3 size: 15 residues. V lost 6 bases and J lost 10; bases outside the gene matches: 10. This chain's CDR3 is CASTQGLAGEGEQFF. The CDR3 DNA is TGCGCCAGCACCCAAGGACTAGCGGGAGAAGGCGAGCAGTTCTTC.

CDR3 in amino acids: CASSQRRGAVAYNEQFF. The CDR3 DNA sequence: TGTGCCAGCAGTCAACGTAGGGGCGCGGTGGCCTACAATGAGCAGTTCTTC. The rearrangement joins TRBV3-1 (or the pseudogene TRBV3-2) to TRBJ2-1; TRBD1 might be the D (5 bases). Trimming took 6 bases from V and 2 from J, leaving 20 bases between them. CDR1 LGHDT and CDR2 YNNKEL come from the germline V gene (reference sequence). The CDR3 runs to 17 residues.

This sequence joins TRBV7-2 and TRBJ2-1; 7 bases agree with TRBD2. The V gene end was trimmed by 6 bases and the J gene end by 8 bases; junction bases not matched to a gene: 10. This CDR3 comprises 14 residues. Germline lookup yields CDR1 SGHTA and CDR2 FQGNSA. For the CDR3, the DNA is TGTGCCAGCAGTTCTAGCGGCACAAAGTATGAGCAGTTCTTC. Its protein product is CASSSSGTKYEQFF.

The V and J genes are TRBV3-1 (or the pseudogene TRBV3-2) and TRBJ1-3, with no clear D. Germline values: CDR1 LGHDT, CDR2 YNNKEL (reference sequence). V was pared by 0 bases and J by 16 bases, with 16 bases between. The length of the CDR3 is 13 residues. The chain's CDR3 is CASSQDIGGSSYF. The CDR3, as DNA: TGTGCCAGCAGCCAAGATATTGGAGGGTCCTCGTATTTT.

This chain uses TRBV4-2 with TRBJ2-7; 15 positions match TRBD2. The CDR3 consists of 17 residues. V lost 3 bases and J lost 1; bases outside the gene matches: 4. Germline CDR1 is LGHNA and CDR2 is YNFKEQ. CDR3 loop: CASSHGLAGGGSYEQYF. The CDR3 DNA sequence: TGTGCCAGCAGCCACGGACTAGCGGGAGGGGGTTCCTACGAGCAGTACTTC.

This chain joins TRBV6-1 and TRBJ2-1; TRBD2 matches 9 bases. The CDR3 is 20 residues long. Germline V CDR1 and CDR2: MNHNS, SASEGT. Trimming removed 2 bases from V and 3 bases from J; junction bases left unmatched: 17. CDR3 residues: CASSEWGSGSLVARYNEQFF. The CDR3, as DNA: TGTGCCAGCAGTGAATGGGGTAGCGGGAGTCTGGTTGCTCGCTACAATGAGCAGTTCTTC.

This sequence joins TRBV7-9 and TRBJ1-1, with 9 bases that match TRBD1. The CDR3 is 13 residues long. Germline V gives CDR1 SEHNR, CDR2 FQNEAQ (reference sequence). V lost 5 bases to trimming and J lost 11 bases; unmatched junction nucleotides: 9. CDR3 protein: CASSPGTGRPAFF. DNA of the CDR3: TGTGCCAGCAGCCCCGGGACAGGGCGGCCCGCTTTCTTT. The full variable domain, rest sourced from reference TRBV7-9 and TRBJ1-1, is DTGVSQNPRHKITKRGQNVTFRCDPISEHNRLYWYRQTLGQGPEFLTYFQNEAQLEKSRLLSDRFSAERPKGSFSTLEIQRTEQGDSAMYLCASSPGTGRPAFFGQGTRLTVV.

The chain combines TRBV28 with TRBJ2-5, with 10 bases lining up with TRBD2. From germline, CDR1 is MDHEN and CDR2 SYDVKM. After removal of 4 bases from V and 10 bases from J, the junction contained 12 bases not matched to a gene. This CDR3 has 15 amino acids. In DNA, the CDR3 is TGTGCCAGCAGTTCGACCGGGACTAGCGCTCCAGTCCAGTACTTC. Amino acids: CASSSTGTSAPVQYF.

V usage is TRBV29-1 and J usage is TRBJ2-7, with D possibly matching TRBD2 (5 bases). The CDR3 is 12 residues long. Germline V gene lookup returns CDR1 SQVTM and CDR2 ANQGSEA. With 7 bases removed from V and 3 bases from J, the gap between germline ends came to 13 bases. This chain's CDR3 is CSALEGYYEQYF. In DNA form, the CDR3 reads TGCAGCGCCCTCGAGGGCTACTACGAGCAGTACTTC.

The genes are TRBV6-5 and TRBJ1-6; 12 bases match TRBD1. The CDR3 is made up of 15 amino acids. The germline V gene has CDR1 MNHEY and CDR2 SVGAGI. Losses at the gene ends were 5 bases for V and 8 bases for J; bases not matched to a gene: 4. The CDR3 spells CASSTGTGGDSPLHF. In nucleotides, the CDR3 is TGTGCCAGCAGTACCGGGACAGGGGGCGATTCACCCCTCCACTTT.

The chain joins TRBV9 to TRBJ2-7; possible D gene TRBD2, 6 bases. This CDR3 region has 14 residues. The germline gives CDR1 SGDLS, CDR2 YYNGEE. Between the trimmed V and J ends, which lost 3 bases and 4 bases, there was a span of 14 bases. The CDR3 spells CASSAEGLTYEQYF. In DNA form, the CDR3 reads TGTGCCAGCAGCGCAGAGGGACTCACGTACGAGCAGTACTTC.

CDR3: CASSSRSGRAYEQYF. The CDR3 DNA follows: TGTGCCAGCAGTTCCCGTAGCGGGAGAGCCTACGAGCAGTACTTC. The V gene is TRBV6-2 or TRBV6-3, the J gene TRBJ2-7; 9 bases are shared with TRBD2. Germline CDR1 MNHEY, CDR2 SVGEGT. The CDR3 totals 15 residues. Germline trimming cut 4 bases from V and 2 bases from J; bases unmatched to any gene: 6.

In its sample, this clone was seen once. The chain has TRBV29-1 and TRBJ1-4, with a possible D match to TRBD1 (6 bases). Trimming shortened V by 4 bases and J by 5 bases, and 11 bases separated the two germline ends. The CDR3 is 13 residues long. The V gene's germline CDR1 is SQVTM and CDR2 ANQGSEA. The CDR3 sequence is CSVGKGTNEKLFF. CDR3 bases: TGCAGCGTTGGTAAGGGGACAAATGAAAAACTGTTTTTT.

The V and J genes are TRBV12-3 or TRBV12-4 and TRBJ1-2; no clear D. The CDR3 has 12 residues. V was pared by 6 bases and J by 4 bases, with 9 bases between. Here the CDR3 DNA reads TGTGCCAGCAGCCTCCGGAGCTATGGCTACACCTTC. It encodes CASSLRSYGYTF.

This clone appeared once. The chain recombines TRBV25-1 with TRBJ2-2; the D gene is possibly TRBD1 (6 bases). Trimming removed 5 bases from V and 0 bases from J, with 10 bases in between. The CDR3 spans 15 residues. Germline assignment: CDR1 MGHDK and CDR2 SYGVNS. The CDR3 nucleotides read TGTGCCAGCAGTCCATCAGGGGCGAACACCGGGGAGCTGTTTTTT. Encoded protein: CASSPSGANTGELFF.

The chain employs TRBV6-1 and TRBJ2-2; 9 bases map to TRBD1. J lost 0 bases, V lost 4 bases, and 3 bases had no gene match. The CDR3 consists of 16 residues. Germline values: CDR1 MNHNS, CDR2 SASEGT. The CDR3 DNA sequence: TGTGCCAGCAGTGGGGGGACAGGGACGAACACCGGGGAGCTGTTTTTT. Translating gives CASSGGTGTNTGELFF.

V usage is TRBV2 and J usage is TRBJ2-4, with TRBD1 matching 7 bases. The ends lost 1 base at V and 8 bases at J; junction bases unmatched: 8. Germline loops: CDR1 SNHLY, CDR2 FYNNEI. The CDR3 contains 15 residues. This chain's CDR3 is CASSEGGTEGDIQYF. The CDR3 bases are TGTGCCAGCAGTGAAGGGGGGACAGAGGGTGACATTCAGTACTTC.

This clone was found once. The chain is built from TRBV18 and TRBJ2-4; D not certain. With 3 bases removed from V and 5 bases from J, the gap between germline ends came to 8 bases. In germline, CDR1 is KGHSH, CDR2 LQKENI. This CDR3 comprises 13 residues. The chain's CDR3 is CASSPTLQNIQYF. CDR3 sequence (DNA): TGTGCCAGCTCACCCACATTACAAAACATTCAGTACTTC. Supplemented by reference TRBV18 and TRBJ2-4, the full variable domain reads NAGVMQNPRHLVRRRGQEARLRCSPMKGHSHVYWYRQLPEEGLKFMVYLQKENIIDESGMPKERFSAEFPKEGPSILRIQQVVRGDSAAYFCASSPTLQNIQYFGAGTRLSVL.

In this sample, this clone turned up once. This chain uses TRBV11-2 with TRBJ2-7; TRBD1 agrees at 10 bases. Per the germline V gene, CDR1 is SGHAT and CDR2 is FQNNGV. The length of the CDR3 is 13 residues. Trimming removed 6 bases from V and 7 bases from J; junction bases left unmatched: 6. The CDR3 DNA sequence: TGTGCCAGCAGTCCCGGACAGGGGGGAGAGCAGTACTTC. Protein sequence: CASSPGQGGEQYF.

This chain joins TRBV9 and TRBJ2-1; 13 nucleotides line up with TRBD2. CDR1 is SGDLS and CDR2 is YYNGEE in the germline V gene. The CDR3 has 15 amino acids. Trimming took 0 bases from V and 9 from J; bases not matched to a gene: 3. The CDR3 bases are TGTGCCAGCAGCGTAGGGACTAGCGGGAGTACTGAGCAGTTCTTC. Residues: CASSVGTSGSTEQFF.

The rearrangement uses TRBV5-1 and TRBJ2-3; D is possibly TRBD1 (5 bases). Trimming removed 4 bases from V and 0 bases from J, with 6 bases in between. This CDR3 contains 13 residues. Germline CDR1 SGHRS, CDR2 YFSETQ. This CDR3 is CASSGASTDTQYF. For the CDR3, the DNA is TGCGCCAGCAGCGGGGCTAGCACAGATACGCAGTATTTT.

The V gene is TRBV6-5, the J gene TRBJ2-1, with TRBD2 as a possible D gene (5 bases). V lost 0 bases and J lost 10, with 13 bases in between. CDR3 length equals 14 residues. Germline V gene data show CDR1 as MNHEY and CDR2 as SVGAGI. CDR3 protein: CASSYSIIGGEQFF. DNA of the CDR3: TGTGCCAGCAGTTACTCGATAATCGGCGGGGAGCAGTTCTTC.

This chain links TRBV6-5 with TRBJ2-1; 11 nucleotides match TRBD2. The CDR3 sequence is 15 residues long. With V trimmed by 6 bases and J by 9 bases, 10 bases remained unmatched. CDR1 and CDR2 from the germline V gene are MNHEY and SVGAGI. CDR3 DNA sequence: TGTGCCAGCAGGATACTAGCGGGAGTGTCTTCTGAGCAGTTCTTC. Encoded protein: CASRILAGVSSEQFF.

The gene calls are TRBV10-3 and TRBJ2-7; 10 positions match TRBD2. The germline CDR1 and CDR2 sequences are ENHRY and SYGVKD. The CDR3 consists of 16 residues. With V trimmed by 4 bases and J by 2 bases, 8 bases remained unmatched. CDR3 protein: CAISGIAGGLTYEQYF. The DNA for the CDR3 is TGTGCCATCAGTGGCATAGCGGGAGGCCTTACCTACGAGCAGTACTTC.

The genes are TRBV19 and TRBJ2-7; 7 bases are a match to TRBD1. The germline V gene encodes CDR1 LNHDA and CDR2 SQIVND (reference sequence). This CDR3 is built from 13 residues. Trimming at V came to 6 bases and at J to 5 bases, leaving 7 bases not matched to a gene. The CDR3 region is CASRNRGANEQYF. DNA for the CDR3: TGTGCCAGTAGGAACAGGGGTGCAAACGAGCAGTACTTC.

The V gene is TRBV4-1, the J gene TRBJ1-1; weak D call: TRBD1 (5 bases). The V gene lost 2 bases and the J gene lost 4 bases, with 17 bases spanning the gap. The CDR3 is made up of 16 amino acids. CDR1 MGHRA and CDR2 YSYEKL come from the germline V gene. The CDR3 DNA follows: TGCGCCAGCAGCCAAAGTCTAGGGGCGTTCAGCACTGAAGCTTTCTTT. Translation: CASSQSLGAFSTEAFF.

The chain combines TRBV5-5 with TRBJ2-7; TRBD2 matches 7 bases. J gave up 2 bases and V 2 bases, and 10 bases lay outside the gene matches. The germline gives CDR1 SGHKS, CDR2 YYEKEE (reference sequence). The CDR3 has 16 residues. The CDR3 spells CASSFGGSGFTYEQYF. The DNA for the CDR3 is TGTGCCAGCAGCTTCGGAGGTAGCGGGTTCACCTACGAGCAGTACTTC.

This clone was seen only once. The chain carries TRBV7-2 and TRBJ2-4; 8 bases align to TRBD1. V lost 5 bases and J lost 3; bases outside the gene matches: 18. The CDR3 length is 19 residues. CDR1 is SGHTA, CDR2 FQGNSA, per germline. The chain's CDR3 is CASSAKPGQGGWVKNIQYF. CDR3 nucleotides: TGTGCCAGCAGCGCCAAACCAGGACAGGGCGGTTGGGTCAAAAACATTCAGTACTTC.

This chain uses TRBV18 with TRBJ2-3; tentative D call: TRBD2 (5 bases). CDR3 length: 14 amino acids. CDR1 and CDR2 from the germline V gene are KGHSH and LQKENI. Trimming removed 2 bases from V and 4 bases from J, with 10 bases in between. CDR3 coding DNA: TGTGCCAGCTCACCAGGACTTCTTCCAGATACGCAGTATTTT. Protein sequence: CASSPGLLPDTQYF.